This entry lists 22 T cell receptor beta chains sequenced from one sample in a study of blood T cell repertoires in COVID-19. Data came from immunoSEQ multiplex PCR; TCRdb stores just in-frame clones and leaves some out. The sample holds some 320,000 clones, roughly 89% seen once. Sequencing was carried out using PBMCs or T cells enriched from blood (not recorded which). These receptors came from a woman in her fifties or sixties who had been exposed to COVID-19.

V usage is TRBV29-1 and J usage is TRBJ2-7; maybe TRBD2 (5 bases). Per germline, CDR1 SQVTM and CDR2 ANQGSEA. CDR3 length: 15 amino acids. The V end was cut by 1 base, the J end by 7 bases, with 20 bases between. The CDR3 nucleotides are TGCAGCGTTGAAGCTGGGGTGGCTCCTACGGGGGAGCAGTACTTC. Its translation: CSVEAGVAPTGEQYF.

On this clone itself: Other DNA sequences in this sample translate to the same CDR3. The chain joins TRBV4-1 to TRBJ1-2, with a possible D match to TRBD1 (6 bases). V lost 2 bases and J 3 bases, leaving 13 bases between the germline ends. The CDR3 is 15 amino acids. Germline CDR1 and CDR2: MGHRA and YSYEKL. The CDR3 region is CASSQKQGTDYGYTF. CDR3 in DNA: TGCGCCAGCAGCCAAAAACAGGGTACCGACTATGGCTACACCTTC.

CDR3 in amino acids: CASSLDPSGTIRTDTQYF. The CDR3 nucleotides are TGTGCCAGCAGCTTAGATCCTAGCGGGACTATCCGCACAGATACGCAGTATTTT. The chain combines TRBV7-2 with TRBJ2-3; TRBD2 matches at 9 bases. The CDR3 loop spans 18 amino acids. Germline V gene data show CDR1 as SGHTA and CDR2 as FQGNSA. Germline trimming cut 1 base from V and 1 base from J; bases unmatched to any gene: 9.

The gene calls are TRBV7-2 and TRBJ2-7; D perhaps matches TRBD1 (5 bases). Germline lookup yields CDR1 SGHTA and CDR2 FQGNSA. The ends were cut back, 8 bases at V and 1 base at J, with 12 bases in the middle. This CDR3 spans 13 amino acids. CDR3 residues: CASLLSGSYEQYF. The CDR3 coding sequence is TGTGCCAGCCTCCTCTCAGGGTCCTACGAGCAGTACTTC.

V usage is TRBV3-1 (or the pseudogene TRBV3-2) and J usage is TRBJ2-1; possible D gene TRBD1, 5 bases. This CDR3 has 15 residues. V gave up 0 bases and J gave up 12 bases, with 18 bases separating them. Germline values: CDR1 LGHDT, CDR2 YNNKEL (reference sequence). The CDR3 DNA is TGTGCCAGCAGCCAAGATTTAAGGGGTCCCTTAGTGCAGTTCTTC. Its translation is CASSQDLRGPLVQFF.

The gene calls are TRBV2 and TRBJ2-2; D might be TRBD2 (6 bases). Germline CDR1 SNHLY, CDR2 FYNNEI. This CDR3 is built from 16 residues. The V end lost 3 bases, the J end lost 1 base, and 12 bases lay between the germline ends. The CDR3 DNA is TGTGCCAGCAGTGATTGGCTAGCGCGGAACACCGGGGAGCTGTTTTTT. Its translation is CASSDWLARNTGELFF.

V usage is TRBV19 and J usage is TRBJ1-2; D unclear. The CDR3 is made up of 13 amino acids. CDR1 and CDR2 (germline): LNHDA, SQIVND (reference sequence). The germline V and J ends were trimmed by 3 bases and 6 bases, with 11 bases remaining between them. CDR3 in DNA: TGTGCCAGTAGTATGGGCGCTTGGGATGGCTACACCTTC. This gives the protein CASSMGAWDGYTF.

About this clone: A junction end diverges from the germline sequence, so it may reflect a read error. V usage is TRBV13 and J usage is TRBJ1-6; D is unclear. The CDR3 is made up of 14 amino acids. Germline V gene data show CDR1 as PRHDT and CDR2 as FYEKMQ (reference sequence). CDR3 region: CASSIGTRNSPLHF. CDR3 sequence (DNA): TGTGCCAGCAGCATAGGCACCCGTAACTCCCCCCTCCACTTT. Full variable domain (missing parts from reference TRBV13 and TRBJ1-6): AAGVIQSPRHLIKEKRETATLKCYPIPRHDTVYWYQQGPGQDPQFLISFYEKMQSDKGSIPDRFSAQQFSDYHSELNMSSLELGDSALYFCASSIGTRNSPLHFGNGTRLTVT.

This chain joins TRBV7-9 and TRBJ2-1; 10 nucleotides agree with TRBD2. The V and J ends lost 7 bases and 7 bases, in that order; junction bases with no gene match: 4. From germline, CDR1 is SEHNR and CDR2 FQNEAQ (reference sequence). The CDR3 sequence is 13 residues long. Here the CDR3 DNA reads TGTGCCAGCACGCTAGCGGGGGTTAATGAGCAGTTCTTC. Translation gives CASTLAGVNEQFF.

The sample holds one count of this clone. The chain joins TRBV3-1 (or the pseudogene TRBV3-2) to TRBJ1-3; TRBD1 aligns across 10 bases. V was pared by 4 bases and J by 4 bases, with 7 bases of the junction left unmatched. Germline CDR1 LGHDT, CDR2 YNNKEL (reference sequence). The CDR3 length is 16 residues. The CDR3, as DNA: TGTGCCAGCAGCCGAAGACAGGGGGCAGTCGGAAACACCATATATTTT. Protein product: CASSRRQGAVGNTIYF.

In this sample, this clone turned up a few times. The chain is built from TRBV27 and TRBJ1-6; D remains ambiguous. V lost 2 bases and J 6 bases, leaving 8 bases between the germline ends. Germline V gene data show CDR1 as MNHEY and CDR2 as SMNVEV (reference sequence). There are 14 residues in the CDR3. CDR3 loop: CASSLAGRNSPLHF. For the CDR3, the DNA is TGTGCCAGCAGTTTAGCGGGCCGTAATTCACCCCTCCACTTT.

The chain carries TRBV19 and TRBJ1-2; TRBD1 agrees at 7 bases. V shed 6 bases, J shed 4 bases, and the junction held 8 bases outside the gene matches. The CDR3 totals 14 residues. Germline CDR1 reads LNHDA; CDR2 reads SQIVND (reference sequence). The chain's CDR3 is CASSPAAGGYGYTF. The CDR3 coding sequence is TGTGCCAGTAGCCCCGCCGCAGGGGGCTATGGCTACACCTTC.

The V gene is TRBV15, the J gene TRBJ2-1; D perhaps matches TRBD2 (5 bases). Germline CDR1 is LNHNV and CDR2 is YYDKDF (reference sequence). The CDR3 sequence is 11 residues long. Trimming shortened V by 0 bases and J by 12 bases, and 6 bases separated the two germline ends. CDR3 bases: TGTGCCACCAGCAGAGATGGAGGGCAGTTCTTC. Amino acid sequence: CATSRDGGQFF.

The table lists this clone with a few counts. This chain connects TRBV18 to TRBJ2-7; TRBD2 agrees at 13 bases. The CDR3 is 14 residues long. CDR1 is KGHSH and CDR2 is LQKENI in the germline V gene. V dropped 3 bases and J dropped 5; count of bases not matched to a gene: 1. The CDR3 DNA reads TGTGCCAGCTCACCGGGACTAGCGGGACACGAGCAGTACTTC. It is translated as CASSPGLAGHEQYF.

The chain uses TRBV5-1 and TRBJ2-3; D possibly corresponds to TRBD2 (6 bases). The V gene lost 6 bases and the J gene lost 8 bases, with 16 bases spanning the gap. Germline V gene lookup returns CDR1 SGHRS and CDR2 YFSETQ. This CDR3 region has 13 residues. For the CDR3, the DNA is TGCGCCAGCACGGAGGGTTCTGCCGTTACGCAGTATTTT. Protein sequence: CASTEGSAVTQYF. The variable domain in full, with the rest retrieved from reference TRBV5-1 and TRBJ2-3, is KAGVTQTPRYLIKTRGQQVTLSCSPISGHRSVSWYQQTPGQGLQFLFEYFSETQRNKGNFPGRFSGRQFSNSRSEMNVSTLELGDSALYLCASTEGSAVTQYFGPGTRLTVL.

This sequence joins TRBV28 and TRBJ2-4; TRBD1 aligns across 10 bases. CDR1 MDHEN and CDR2 SYDVKM come from the germline V gene. The trim removed 8 bases at V and 6 bases at J, leaving 10 bases unmatched. The CDR3 spans 15 residues. For the CDR3, the DNA is TGTGCCAGCCATGCCCTCGGGACAGGGGTAAACATTCAGTACTTC. This translates into CASHALGTGVNIQYF.

The rearrangement uses TRBV5-4 and TRBJ2-5; tentative D call: TRBD2 (6 bases). Per the germline V gene, CDR1 is SGHNT and CDR2 is YYREEE (reference sequence). CDR3 length: 14 residues. The V and J ends lost 6 bases and 3 bases respectively, with 15 bases between them. The DNA of the CDR3 is TGTGCCAGCACACTGGGGACTCGAAAAGAGACCCAGTACTTC. Its protein is CASTLGTRKETQYF.

The J gene is TRBJ2-7, the V gene TRBV5-5; TRBD1 matches at 8 bases. V lost 3 bases and J lost 4; bases outside the gene matches: 3. This CDR3 spans 13 amino acids. Germline CDR1 is SGHKS and CDR2 is YYEKEE (reference sequence). The CDR3 coding sequence is TGTGCCAGCAGCTCCAGGGGGCGGTACGAGCAGTACTTC. It translates to CASSSRGRYEQYF.

The chain links TRBV11-2 to TRBJ1-2, with 7 bases lining up with TRBD1. With 4 bases clipped from V and 0 bases from J, the junction kept 8 bases outside the gene matches. Looked up from germline, CDR1 is SGHAT and CDR2 is FQNNGV. This CDR3 contains 16 residues. CDR3 in DNA: TGTGCCAGCAGCTCCCTTCGGGGGACAGCTAACTATGGCTACACCTTC. Its protein product is CASSSLRGTANYGYTF. Full variable domain (missing parts from reference TRBV11-2 and TRBJ1-2): EAGVAQSPRYKIIEKRQSVAFWCNPISGHATLYWYQQILGQGPKLLIQFQNNGVVDDSQLPKDRFSAERLKGVDSTLKIQPAKLEDSAVYLCASSSLRGTANYGYTFGSGTRLTVV.

This clone was seen only a few times. The chain combines TRBV19 with TRBJ1-4, with 9 bases lining up with TRBD1. With 5 bases clipped from V and 4 bases from J, the junction kept 11 bases outside the gene matches. Germline CDR1 LNHDA, CDR2 SQIVND (reference sequence). This CDR3 is 17 amino acids long. Here the CDR3 reads CASSERLTGGLNEKLFF. Written as DNA, the CDR3 is TGTGCCAGTAGTGAACGTCTAACAGGGGGCCTTAATGAAAAACTGTTTTTT.

This chain joins TRBV27 and TRBJ2-4; 9 nucleotides line up with TRBD1. CDR3 length: 15 amino acids. Germline V gene data show CDR1 as MNHEY and CDR2 as SMNVEV (reference sequence). V was clipped by 6 bases and J by 8 bases; unmatched bases: 11. CDR3 residues: CASSQTGQGLDIQYF. The CDR3 nucleotides read TGTGCCAGCAGCCAGACGGGACAGGGATTGGACATTCAGTACTTC.

The V and J genes are TRBV5-1 and TRBJ2-1; D not resolved. CDR3 length: 13 amino acids. Trimming left V 2 bases short and J 4 bases short, with 7 bases between. Germline V gene sequence: CDR1 SGHRS, CDR2 YFSETQ. CDR3 in amino acids: CASSFREYNEQFF. The DNA for the CDR3 is TGCGCCAGCAGCTTTCGAGAATACAATGAGCAGTTCTTC.